This TCR beta chain was sequenced for a study of CD8 T cells in Susac syndrome. The CDR3 runs to 13 residues. V was clipped by 6 bases and J by 6 bases; unmatched bases: 6. Germline loops: CDR1 DFQATT, CDR2 SNEGSKA (reference sequence). When the RNA was reverse transcribed, random hexamers were used with an input of about 0.5 to 1 ug. TCRdb passed the immunoSEQ multiplex PCR reads through MiXCR, listing each CDR3 protein once. The sample records around 180,000 distinct CDR3 sequences, under 95% being singletons. Input material: CD4+ T cells from PBMCs. The clonotype originates from a human donor with multiple sclerosis. V is TRBV20-1 and J is TRBJ2-5; 11 nucleotides agree with TRBD1. The CDR3 DNA is TGCAGTGCCCTGGACAGGGGGCTCCAGACCCAGTACTTC. It translates to CSALDRGLQTQYF.